This TCR beta chain derives from a study of cytomegalovirus exposure and HLA in healthy donors. The study, taken as a whole, reports: More than 15,000 TCR beta sequences were associated with HLA alleles at 0.05 false discovery rate in a later analysis. In an earlier analysis, most TCR beta V segments were productive about 87% or about 30% of the time.

Vbeta (60) and Jbeta (13) primers were used in the PCR. The data were produced by immunoSEQ multiplex PCR, yet TCRdb's version contains in-frame clones alone and is incomplete. In total, the table holds fewer than 85,000 clones. About this clone: The antigen remains undetermined. At one boundary the junction diverges from the germline segment, which might be a read error.

The length of the CDR3 is 13 residues. The germline V gene has CDR1 SQVTM and CDR2 ANQGSEA. The clonotype was recovered from a woman between 40 and 55 years old in good health and CMV-seropositive. The sequenced sample consisted of PBMCs. The V call is TRBV29-1, the J call TRBJ1-2; 9 bases match TRBD1. CDR3 bases: TGCGGCGTTAGGGACAGGGCCCCCTATGGCTACACCTTC. Translating gives CGVRDRAPYGYTF.